The 32 T cell receptor beta chains listed next were all sequenced from one sample in a study of CD8 T cells in ankylosing spondylitis. TCRdb analysed the 5' RACE reads with MiXCR anew, one entry per CDR3 protein. The repertoire includes roughly 170,000 distinct CDR3 sequences, around 8.9% of them detected once, and about 15% sits in the top ten. Sequenced: blood, either unsorted or a sorted T cell fraction (not recorded which). The receptor set was obtained from a female donor with ankylosing spondylitis or in good health (not recorded which).

This chain links TRBV11-2 with TRBJ2-1; the match to TRBD2 covers 7 bases. J was trimmed by 4 bases and V by 5 bases; bases with no gene match: 8. This CDR3 spans 15 amino acids. Per germline, CDR1 SGHAT and CDR2 FQNNGV. In nucleotides, the CDR3 is TGTGCCAGCAGCCGAGAGGCTAGCGGATACAATGAGCAGTTCTTC. Its protein is CASSREASGYNEQFF. Full variable domain (missing parts from reference TRBV11-2 and TRBJ2-1): EAGVAQSPRYKIIEKRQSVAFWCNPISGHATLYWYQQILGQGPKLLIQFQNNGVVDDSQLPKDRFSAERLKGVDSTLKIQPAKLEDSAVYLCASSREASGYNEQFFGPGTRLTVL.

This chain joins TRBV20-1 and TRBJ2-2; D gene unclear. Trimming removed 3 bases at V and 13 bases at J, with 12 bases between. Per the germline V gene, CDR1 is DFQATT and CDR2 is SNEGSKA (reference sequence). This CDR3 has 11 amino acids. The CDR3 DNA reads as TGCAGTGCTAGCTGGTCGAGTTGGCTGTTTTTT. The encoded protein is CSASWSSWLFF.

There are many counts of this clonotype. The chain combines TRBV6-2 or TRBV6-3 with TRBJ2-4; D is unresolved. The CDR3 spans 11 residues. Per the germline V gene, CDR1 is MNHEY and CDR2 is SVGEGT. V gave up 6 bases and J gave up 5 bases, with 5 bases separating them. CDR3 coding DNA: TGTGCCAGCAGCTGGCAAAACATTCAGTACTTC. Translating gives CASSWQNIQYF.

This clonotype was observed at least ten times. The chain recombines TRBV29-1 with TRBJ2-7; 9 bases map to TRBD1. V trimming: 0 bases; J trimming: 4 bases; junction bases outside the gene matches: 1. Germline V CDR1 and CDR2: SQVTM, ANQGSEA. The CDR3 runs to 13 residues. The CDR3: CSVEDGQGYEQYF. In DNA form, the CDR3 reads TGCAGCGTTGAAGACGGACAGGGGTACGAGCAGTACTTC.

The chain is built from TRBV7-9 and TRBJ1-1; 7 positions match TRBD1. Per germline, CDR1 SEHNR and CDR2 FQNEAQ (reference sequence). With 10 bases clipped from V and 14 bases from J, the junction kept 7 bases outside the gene matches. The CDR3 is made up of 9 amino acids. The CDR3 DNA is TGTGCCATACTCCTAGGGGGCTTCTTT. It codes for CAILLGGFF.

The chain joins TRBV27 to TRBJ2-5; D remains unclear. The CDR3 length is 11 residues. CDR1 is MNHEY, CDR2 SMNVEV, per germline (reference sequence). V lost 10 bases and J lost 2, with 8 bases in between. The CDR3 DNA reads as TGTGCCACCGGGTTACAAGAGACCCAGTACTTC. Protein sequence: CATGLQETQYF.

This clonotype was counted between two and nine times. The chain employs TRBV6-2 or TRBV6-3 and TRBJ1-1, with D uncertain. Between the trimmed V and J ends, which lost 6 bases and 0 bases, there was a span of 5 bases. Per germline, CDR1 MNHEY and CDR2 SVGEGT. This CDR3 comprises 12 residues. The CDR3 loop is CASSEMNTEAFF. CDR3 DNA: TGTGCCAGCAGCGAAATGAACACTGAAGCTTTCTTT.

V and J are TRBV11-2 and TRBJ2-7; a weak D match, TRBD2 (5 bases). Trimming left V 3 bases short and J 4 bases short, with 13 bases between. This CDR3 contains 14 residues. Germline CDR1 SGHAT, CDR2 FQNNGV. CDR3 in DNA: TGTGCCAGCAGCTTGGCCCCCGGCGGGTACGAGCAGTACTTC. This sequence encodes CASSLAPGGYEQYF.

The J gene is TRBJ1-4, the V gene TRBV19; D is ambiguous. Trimming cost V 1 base and J 3 bases, with 6 bases left between them. Looked up from germline, CDR1 is LNHDA and CDR2 is SQIVND (reference sequence). This CDR3 region has 14 residues. The CDR3, as DNA: TGTGCCAGTAGTATAGCTGGGGCTAATGAAAAACTGTTTTTT. It specifies CASSIAGANEKLFF.

In its sample, this clonotype was seen a few times. The genes are TRBV28 and TRBJ2-5; D gene uncertain. Deletions cut 6 bases from V and 1 base from J, with 12 bases between. Germline lookup yields CDR1 MDHEN and CDR2 SYDVKM. This CDR3 contains 14 residues. This chain's CDR3 is CASSRTWPQETQYF. Written as DNA, the CDR3 is TGTGCCAGCAGCCGTACTTGGCCCCAAGAGACCCAGTACTTC.

This clonotype was observed a few times. CDR3 sequence (DNA): TGTGCCACCAGCAGAGAAGGGGCTGACTATGGCTACACCTTC. Translated, it gives CATSREGADYGYTF. The chain has TRBV15 and TRBJ1-2; possible D gene TRBD1, 5 bases. CDR3 length: 14 amino acids. Trimming removed 0 bases from V and 3 bases from J, with 8 bases in between. Germline V gene lookup returns CDR1 LNHNV and CDR2 YYDKDF (reference sequence).

This clonotype was seen only a few times. The chain uses TRBV27 and TRBJ2-7; 9 bases match TRBD1. This CDR3 region has 17 residues. With 6 bases clipped from V and 3 bases from J, the junction kept 15 bases outside the gene matches. Looked up from germline, CDR1 is MNHEY and CDR2 is SMNVEV (reference sequence). The CDR3 here is CASSPTYPGQGIYEQYF. For the CDR3, the DNA is TGTGCCAGCAGCCCTACTTACCCGGGACAGGGTATCTACGAGCAGTACTTC.

This clonotype was detected ten times or more. The chain recombines TRBV29-1 with TRBJ2-1, with 10 bases identical to TRBD2. Germline lookup yields CDR1 SQVTM and CDR2 ANQGSEA. J lost 8 bases, V lost 5 bases, and 6 bases had no gene match. The CDR3 is made up of 13 amino acids. DNA of the CDR3: TGCAGCGTTAGGGGACTAGCGTACCATGAGCAGTTCTTC. Residues: CSVRGLAYHEQFF.

The chain joins TRBV7-2 to TRBJ2-1, with D unclear. The CDR3 consists of 15 residues. The germline CDR1 and CDR2 sequences are SGHTA and FQGNSA. V was clipped by 3 bases and J by 0 bases, with 9 bases between them. In DNA form, the CDR3 reads TGTGCCAGCAGCTTGTTAGTGGGCTCCTACAATGAGCAGTTCTTC. Protein sequence: CASSLLVGSYNEQFF.

The V gene is TRBV7-9, the J gene TRBJ2-7; D gene uncertain. This CDR3 comprises 13 residues. Germline V gene sequence: CDR1 SEHNR, CDR2 FQNEAQ (reference sequence). Trimming took off 5 bases at V and 6 bases at J, with 14 bases between the two ends. The CDR3, as DNA: TGTGCCAGCAGCCCCCCGGGCTCAGGCGAGCAGTACTTC. It translates to CASSPPGSGEQYF.

CDR3 residues: CASSVAVGEELFF. CDR3 nucleotide sequence: TGTGCCAGCAGCGTAGCGGTAGGAGAGGAGCTGTTTTTT. This chain joins TRBV9 and TRBJ2-2; no clear D gene. The CDR3 is made up of 13 amino acids. Germline CDR1 reads SGDLS; CDR2 reads YYNGEE. Between the trimmed V and J ends, which lost 0 bases and 10 bases, there was a span of 10 bases.

The chain links TRBV4-2 to TRBJ2-1; D is ambiguous. The CDR3 covers 16 residues. Looked up from germline, CDR1 is LGHNA and CDR2 is YNFKEQ. Trimming stripped 0 bases from V and 4 bases from J, with 13 bases between. The CDR3 region is CASSQEERAQYNEQFF. CDR3 bases: TGTGCCAGCAGCCAAGAGGAACGGGCCCAATACAATGAGCAGTTCTTC.

The V and J genes are TRBV20-1 and TRBJ2-1; D remains unclear. Deletions cut 5 bases from V and 3 bases from J, with 11 bases between. Germline CDR1 reads DFQATT; CDR2 reads SNEGSKA (reference sequence). CDR3 length: 13 residues. Here the CDR3 reads CSASASNYNEQFF. The DNA for the CDR3 is TGCAGTGCTTCGGCCTCCAACTACAATGAGCAGTTCTTC.

The V call is TRBV11-2, the J call TRBJ2-7, with a weak D call TRBD2 (5 bases). Trimming pared 3 bases from V and 1 base from J, leaving 13 bases between. Germline assignment: CDR1 SGHAT and CDR2 FQNNGV. The CDR3 is 15 amino acids. The CDR3 loop reads CASSFGLPGSYEQYF. CDR3 nucleotide sequence: TGTGCCAGCAGCTTTGGTCTTCCGGGATCCTACGAGCAGTACTTC.

This clonotype was counted many times. CDR3 in DNA: TGTGCCAGCAGTTTGACTAGCGGCTCCTACGAGCAGTACTTC. It yields the protein CASSLTSGSYEQYF. The J gene is TRBJ2-7, the V gene TRBV12-3 or TRBV12-4, with 9 bases fitting TRBD2. With V trimmed by 3 bases and J by 0 bases, 0 bases remained unmatched. CDR3 size: 14 residues.

The genes are TRBV9 and TRBJ2-1, with no clear D. The length of the CDR3 is 15 residues. Trimming pared 0 bases from V and 6 bases from J, leaving 13 bases between. Germline V CDR1 and CDR2: SGDLS, YYNGEE. CDR3 DNA sequence: TGTGCCAGCAGCGTAGCCGGTAGCTTGGGCAATGAGCAGTTCTTC. Its translation: CASSVAGSLGNEQFF.

This clonotype is judged medium-sized. This chain links TRBV5-1 with TRBJ2-1; TRBD1 matches 10 bases. Germline CDR1 reads SGHRS; CDR2 reads YFSETQ. This CDR3 has 15 residues. The V segment lost 5 bases and the J segment 4 bases; nucleotides outside the gene matches: 6. The CDR3 spells CASREPGQGYNEQFF. The CDR3 DNA reads TGCGCCAGCAGAGAACCGGGACAGGGGTACAATGAGCAGTTCTTC.

Only a few counts were recorded for this clonotype. The rearrangement joins TRBV7-9 to TRBJ2-7; maybe TRBD1 (6 bases). Germline V lookup: CDR1 SEHNR, CDR2 FQNEAQ (reference sequence). This CDR3 has 14 amino acids. The V gene lost 2 bases and the J gene lost 5 bases, with 13 bases spanning the gap. CDR3 amino acids: CASSLPNREDEQYF. In DNA, the CDR3 is TGTGCCAGCAGCTTACCTAACAGGGAAGACGAGCAGTACTTC.

This chain connects TRBV7-9 to TRBJ1-1; possibly TRBD1 for D (5 bases). The germline CDR1 and CDR2 sequences are SEHNR and FQNEAQ (reference sequence). V dropped 5 bases and J dropped 11 bases, with 18 bases sitting between them. This CDR3 comprises 13 residues. CDR3: CASSQSGDREAFF. The DNA for the CDR3 is TGTGCCAGCAGCCAATCCGGGGACCGTGAGGCTTTCTTT.

The table lists this clonotype with many counts. V usage is TRBV5-5 and J usage is TRBJ2-2, with D perhaps TRBD1 or TRBD2 (5 bases each). The germline V and J ends were trimmed by 4 bases and 6 bases, with 10 bases remaining between them. Germline-derived CDR1 and CDR2 are SGHKS and YYEKEE (reference sequence). The CDR3 has 13 residues. The CDR3 reads CASSILGAGELFF. The DNA for the CDR3 is TGTGCCAGCAGCATACTAGGGGCCGGGGAGCTGTTTTTT.

This clonotype was seen repeatedly, ten times or more. The V and J genes are TRBV12-3 or TRBV12-4 and TRBJ1-5; D gene uncertain. The CDR3 sequence is 12 residues long. The V end was cut by 3 bases, the J end by 7 bases, with 7 bases between. The DNA of the CDR3 is TGTGCCAGCAGTTTTAGGAGCCAGCCCCAGCATTTT. It yields the protein CASSFRSQPQHF.

The chain is built from TRBV2 and TRBJ1-5, with TRBD1 identical over 9 bases. CDR1 and CDR2 from the germline V gene are SNHLY and FYNNEI. The CDR3 covers 15 residues. The V segment lost 5 bases and the J segment 4 bases; nucleotides outside the gene matches: 6. CDR3 in DNA: TGTGCCAGCAGTTCGGGACAGGGCCAAAATCAGCCCCAGCATTTT. This sequence encodes CASSSGQGQNQPQHF.

This clonotype appeared many times. The V and J genes are TRBV5-1 and TRBJ2-1; D is uncertain. The CDR3 is made up of 13 amino acids. Germline V gene sequence: CDR1 SGHRS, CDR2 YFSETQ. V lost 5 bases and J lost 4, with 10 bases in between. CDR3 nucleotide sequence: TGCGCCAGCAGATCAACGGGTTACAATGAGCAGTTCTTC. Its protein is CASRSTGYNEQFF.

This clonotype was counted between two and nine times. The V gene is TRBV15, the J gene TRBJ2-7; D possibly uses TRBD1 or TRBD2 (5 bases each). The CDR3 covers 14 residues. Trimming took off 0 bases at V and 5 bases at J, with 11 bases between the two ends. CDR1 is LNHNV and CDR2 is YYDKDF in the germline V gene (reference sequence). The DNA for the CDR3 is TGTGCCACCAGCAGAGATCGGGGCGGTCACGAGCAGTACTTC. It encodes CATSRDRGGHEQYF.

The rearrangement joins TRBV6-1 to TRBJ2-1, with TRBD2 identical over 11 bases. The trim removed 6 bases at V and 6 bases at J, leaving 10 bases unmatched. CDR1 and CDR2 (germline): MNHNS, SASEGT. The CDR3 has 16 amino acids. The CDR3 nucleotides read TGTGCCAGCAGACCTATAGCGGGAGGGTTCGGCAATGAGCAGTTCTTC. Protein: CASRPIAGGFGNEQFF.

This clonotype has only a few counts. This chain joins TRBV29-1 and TRBJ2-2; D may be TRBD2 (5 bases). Looked up from germline, CDR1 is SQVTM and CDR2 is ANQGSEA. The CDR3 runs to 13 residues. V lost 5 bases, J lost 6 bases, and 13 bases lay in between. CDR3 in amino acids: CSVPSSGSGELFF. CDR3 DNA: TGCAGCGTTCCGTCTTCGGGGTCCGGGGAGCTGTTTTTT.

In its sample, this clonotype was seen a few times. The CDR3, as DNA: TGTGCCACCAGCAGTGGATGGGGGACTGAAGCTTTCTTT. As protein: CATSSGWGTEAFF. The genes are TRBV15 and TRBJ1-1, with a weak D call TRBD1 (5 bases). V lost 3 bases, J lost 5 bases, and 10 bases lay in between. The CDR3 extends over 13 amino acids. Germline-derived CDR1 and CDR2 are LNHNV and YYDKDF (reference sequence).